The rows below give T cell receptor beta chains drawn from one sample of a study of T-cell reconstitution after alpha-beta-depleted transplantation in children. One entry per CDR3 protein, called by TCRdb with MiXCR from the PCR reads. The top ten clones hold approximately 15% of a sample with approximately 520,000 distinct CDR3 sequences, about an eighth of them seen once. The material sequenced was PBMCs, mostly from graft donor cells, taken 180 days after TCRalphabeta/CD19-depleted stem cell transplant. These receptors were obtained from a female patient between 2 and 15 years old who had a stem cell transplant for aplastic anemia, so the T cells may come from the graft donor. Both conserved end residues are part of each CDR3. D genes are given only for firm matches. The size field is filled for only some rows; it gives once, few, many or a size class.

V gene: TRBV27; D gene: TRBD1; clone size: -; J gene: TRBJ2-6; CDR3 protein: CASSLWDREPGANVLTF; CDR3 DNA: TGTGCCAGCAGTTTATGGGACAGGGAGCCTGGGGCCAACGTCCTGACTTTC
V gene: TRBV19; D gene: -; clone size: -; J gene: TRBJ1-1; CDR3 protein: CASSIGTSEGFTFF; CDR3 DNA: TGTGCCAGTAGTATCGGGACCTCAGAGGGTTTCACTTTCTTT
V gene: TRBV5-1; D gene: TRBD1; clone size: few; J gene: TRBJ1-6; CDR3 protein: CASSSPSTGDHSPLHF; CDR3 DNA: TGCGCCAGCAGCTCCCCCTCGACAGGGGATCACTCACCCCTCCACTTT
V gene: TRBV24-1; D gene: TRBD1; clone size: few; J gene: TRBJ2-1; CDR3 protein: CATSDLNLRDRGQGEQFF; CDR3 DNA: TGTGCCACCAGTGATTTGAACCTCCGGGACAGGGGGCAAGGTGAGCAGTTCTTC
V gene: TRBV7-2; D gene: TRBD1; clone size: few; J gene: TRBJ2-7; CDR3 protein: CASSFWDRGHSGWRGHPYEQYF; CDR3 DNA: TGTGCCAGCAGCTTTTGGGACAGGGGGCATTCCGGCTGGCGGGGGCATCCCTACGAGCAGTACTTC
V gene: TRBV11-1; D gene: TRBD1; clone size: -; J gene: TRBJ1-1; CDR3 protein: CASSSNLYKGQVGTEAFF; CDR3 DNA: TGTGCCAGCAGCTCAAACCTATACAAGGGACAGGTTGGGACTGAAGCTTTCTTT
V gene: TRBV18; D gene: TRBD1; clone size: -; J gene: TRBJ1-5; CDR3 protein: CASSDRVQPQHF; CDR3 DNA: TGTGCCAGCTCAGACAGGGTTCAGCCCCAGCATTTT
V gene: TRBV16; D gene: -; clone size: -; J gene: TRBJ1-4; CDR3 protein: CASRRFEVREKLFF; CDR3 DNA: TGTGCCAGCAGACGATTTGAAGTCCGCGAAAAACTGTTTTTT
V gene: TRBV27; D gene: TRBD1; clone size: -; J gene: TRBJ2-4; CDR3 protein: CASSTSSGTGSHIQYF; CDR3 DNA: TGTGCCAGCAGTACCTCCTCCGGGACAGGGTCACACATTCAGTACTTC
V gene: TRBV5-6; D gene: -; clone size: few; J gene: TRBJ1-3; CDR3 protein: CASYLRAVTGNTIYF; CDR3 DNA: TGTGCCAGCTACCTGAGGGCGGTTACGGGAAACACCATATATTTT
V gene: TRBV5-1; D gene: TRBD1; clone size: -; J gene: TRBJ2-7; CDR3 protein: CASSGTGTGDGEQYF; CDR3 DNA: TGCGCCAGCAGCGGCACCGGGACAGGGGACGGGGAGCAGTACTTC
V gene: TRBV7-2; D gene: TRBD1; clone size: few; J gene: TRBJ1-1; CDR3 protein: CASSLAGQVYTEAFF; CDR3 DNA: TGTGCCAGCAGCTTAGCGGGACAGGTGTACACTGAAGCTTTCTTT
V gene: TRBV5-5; D gene: -; clone size: -; J gene: TRBJ2-2; CDR3 protein: CASSVSRPWELFF; CDR3 DNA: TGTGCCAGCAGCGTCAGTAGGCCGTGGGAGCTGTTTTTT
V gene: TRBV15; D gene: -; clone size: few; J gene: TRBJ1-4; CDR3 protein: CATSRDGWEKLFF; CDR3 DNA: TGTGCCACCAGCAGAGATGGGTGGGAAAAACTGTTTTTT
V gene: TRBV28; D gene: -; clone size: many; J gene: TRBJ1-3; CDR3 protein: CASSFPQGSGNTIYF; CDR3 DNA: TGTGCCAGCAGTTTTCCACAGGGCTCTGGAAACACCATATATTTT
V gene: TRBV10-1; D gene: -; clone size: few; J gene: TRBJ2-5; CDR3 protein: CASSESSANRPQYF; CDR3 DNA: TGCGCCAGCAGTGAGTCGTCGGCCAATCGGCCCCAGTACTTC
V gene: TRBV5-1; D gene: TRBD1; clone size: few; J gene: TRBJ2-7; CDR3 protein: CASSFGQGFYEQYF; CDR3 DNA: TGCGCCAGCAGCTTCGGACAGGGATTCTACGAGCAGTACTTC